This T cell receptor beta chain was retrieved from a study of T cells after posttransplantation cyclophosphamide. Profiling relied on immunoSEQ multiplex PCR, and the TCRdb table lists in-frame clones only, not all of them. The data show approximately 23,000 clones, with about 83% seen just once and approximately 6.8% held by the top ten. The germline V gene has CDR1 KGHSH and CDR2 LQKENI. The CDR3 totals 17 residues. V trimming: 1 base; J trimming: 4 bases; junction bases outside the gene matches: 9. Findings and limits, study-wide: Skin or GI-infiltrating T cells shared few TRB sequences with blood. Donor CD8+ memory clones often dominated recipient blood repertoires at later times. TRB clonality was highly associated with recipient CMV seropositivity and reactivation.

As concerns this clone: Antigen: not known.

The receptor was isolated from a woman aged 55-70 years with a blood cancer, CMV-positive, and with a related stem cell donor. Source material: PBMCs. This chain links TRBV18 with TRBJ2-7; 11 nucleotides line up with TRBD2. CDR3: CASSPRTSGSTGYEQYF. The CDR3 region has the DNA TGTGCCAGCTCACCACGAACTAGCGGGAGTACGGGGTACGAGCAGTACTTC.